This T cell receptor (beta chain) was identified in a study of cytomegalovirus exposure and HLA in healthy donors. CDR3 length: 16 amino acids. V gave up 2 bases and J gave up 3 bases; unmatched junction bases: 5. Germline V gene lookup returns CDR1 SEHNR and CDR2 FQNEAQ (reference sequence). Concerning this clone itself: The antigen is undetermined.

The PCR had 60 Vbeta and 13 Jbeta primers. Repertoires were generated with immunoSEQ multiplex PCR, while TCRdb's copy carries only in-frame clones and drops some. The repertoire holds 150,000 to 200,000 clones, about four fifths seen once, with 0.26% in the top ten. General observations from the study: A later analysis linked more than 15,000 TCR beta sequences to HLA alleles at 0.05 false discovery rate. Earlier analysis looked at TCR beta V segments, and most were productive about 90% or about 30% of the time.

The chain carries TRBV7-9 and TRBJ1-4; 8 bases are a match to TRBD1. Sequencing input: PBMCs. The sequence derives from a boy aged 10-17 years in good health and CMV-seronegative. CDR3 amino acids: CASSLSRGQANEKLFF. The CDR3 DNA reads as TGTGCCAGCAGCTTAAGCAGGGGGCAAGCTAATGAAAAACTGTTTTTT. The whole variable domain, filled in from reference TRBV7-9 and TRBJ1-4, reads DTGVSQNPRHKITKRGQNVTFRCDPISEHNRLYWYRQTLGQGPEFLTYFQNEAQLEKSRLLSDRFSAERPKGSFSTLEIQRTEQGDSAMYLCASSLSRGQANEKLFFGSGTQLSVL.